Following are 4 T cell receptor beta chains from one sample sequenced in a study of T cell responses to AZD1222 COVID-19 vaccine. The repertoire was sequenced with immunoSEQ multiplex PCR; TCRdb's copy has only in-frame clones and lacks some. The profile covers tens of thousands of clones, with 83% appearing a single time and 52% taken by the ten largest. The material sequenced was peripheral blood, taken on day 0 of AZD1222 vaccination. These receptors were obtained from an adult in good health.

The V gene is TRBV19, the J gene TRBJ2-7; the match to TRBD1 covers 7 bases. Germline-derived CDR1 and CDR2 are LNHDA and SQIVND (reference sequence). Losses at the gene ends were 5 bases for V and 5 bases for J; bases not matched to a gene: 6. This CDR3 spans 13 amino acids. CDR3 DNA: TGTGCCAGTAGTGTTAGACAGGGCAACGAGCAGTACTTC. It yields the protein CASSVRQGNEQYF.

This chain uses TRBV5-5 with TRBJ2-5, with D tentatively TRBD2 (7 bases). Trimming shortened V by 5 bases and J by 5 bases, and 13 bases separated the two germline ends. Germline V gives CDR1 SGHKS, CDR2 YYEKEE (reference sequence). This CDR3 has 13 residues. The DNA of the CDR3 is TGTGCCAGCAGACCGGGGGGCCGGGAGACCCAGTACTTC. Translation gives CASRPGGRETQYF.

The chain links TRBV28 to TRBJ2-1; D is perhaps TRBD2 (5 bases). Trimming took 3 bases from V and 3 from J, leaving 9 bases between them. The CDR3 length is 14 residues. Germline CDR1 and CDR2: MDHEN and SYDVKM. The CDR3 region is CASSFGVLYNEQFF. The CDR3, as DNA: TGTGCCAGCAGTTTCGGGGTCCTCTACAATGAGCAGTTCTTC.

The chain is built from TRBV7-3 and TRBJ1-1; TRBD1 might be the D (6 bases). CDR1 and CDR2 from the germline V gene are SGHTA and FQGTGA. The CDR3 has 13 amino acids. V shed 5 bases and J shed 1 base, with 8 bases lying between them. The CDR3 region is CASSEQGNTEAFF. The DNA for the CDR3 is TGTGCCAGCAGCGAACAGGGGAACACTGAAGCTTTCTTT.